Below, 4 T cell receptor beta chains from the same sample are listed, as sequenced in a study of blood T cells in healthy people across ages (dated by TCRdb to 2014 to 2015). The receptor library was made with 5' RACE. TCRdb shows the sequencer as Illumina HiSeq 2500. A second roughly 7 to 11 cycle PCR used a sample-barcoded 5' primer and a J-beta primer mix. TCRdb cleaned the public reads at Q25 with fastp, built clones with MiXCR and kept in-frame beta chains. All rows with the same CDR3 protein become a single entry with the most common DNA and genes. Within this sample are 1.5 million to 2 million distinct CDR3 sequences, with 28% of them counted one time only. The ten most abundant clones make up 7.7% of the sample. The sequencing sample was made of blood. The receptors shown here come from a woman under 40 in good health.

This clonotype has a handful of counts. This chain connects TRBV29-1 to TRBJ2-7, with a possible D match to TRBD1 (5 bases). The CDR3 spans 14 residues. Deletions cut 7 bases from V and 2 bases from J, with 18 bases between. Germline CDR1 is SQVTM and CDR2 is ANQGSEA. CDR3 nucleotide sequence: TGCAGCGCCGATACCAGGACAAATACCTACGAGCAGTACTTC. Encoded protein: CSADTRTNTYEQYF.

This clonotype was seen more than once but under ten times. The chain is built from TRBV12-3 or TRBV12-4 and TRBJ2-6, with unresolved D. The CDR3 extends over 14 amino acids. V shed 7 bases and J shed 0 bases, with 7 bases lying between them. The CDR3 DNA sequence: TGTGCCAGCACTTCGAACTCTGGGGCCAACGTCCTGACTTTC. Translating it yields CASTSNSGANVLTF.

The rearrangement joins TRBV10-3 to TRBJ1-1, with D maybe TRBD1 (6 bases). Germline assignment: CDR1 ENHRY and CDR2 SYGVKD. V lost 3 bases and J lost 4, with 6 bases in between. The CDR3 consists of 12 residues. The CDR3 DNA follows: TGTGCCATCAGTGACAGGGGCACTGAAGCTTTCTTT. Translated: CAISDRGTEAFF.

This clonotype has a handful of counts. Here the CDR3 DNA reads TGTGCCAGCAGCTTAGGCGAGGTGACGGAGACCCAGTACTTC. Protein product: CASSLGEVTETQYF. The V and J genes are TRBV7-2 and TRBJ2-5; no clear D gene. This CDR3 contains 14 residues. The V gene's germline CDR1 is SGHTA and CDR2 FQGNSA. Trimming left V 1 base short and J 5 bases short, with 11 bases between.